Listed here is a single T cell receptor (beta chain). Antigen: not known. Production of TCR beta cDNA relied on 5'RACE template switching with UMIs. TCRdb reworked the 5' RACE reads into one entry per CDR3 protein, no DNA. This listing includes about 460,000 distinct CDR3 sequences. This sample stems from a study of T cells expressing NK-cell markers. The CDR3 runs to 13 residues. CDR1 GTSNPN and CDR2 SVGIG come from the germline V gene (reference sequence). Study-level findings and limits: NKG2C+ dominant clonotype frequencies in several donors were roughly 1.0-8% of CD8+ T cells.

The chain recombines TRBV30 with TRBJ2-2; the D call of TRBD2 rests on TCRdb alone, since no DNA is present to check it. The receptor comes from a woman in her forties or fifties in good health. Sequencing input: blood T cells: a sorted CD56 or NKG2C T cell subset, CD4+ or CD8+ T cells, or bulk PBMC T cells (not recorded which). CDR3 sequence: CAVARRNTGELFF.